The clone carrying this T cell receptor beta chain was found a few times. Each donor had roughly 10 milliliters of peripheral blood drawn. A second PCR, run for roughly 7 to 11 cycles, used a sample-barcoded 5' primer plus a J-beta primer mix. TCRdb analysed the 5' RACE reads with MiXCR anew, one entry per CDR3 protein. The sample has approximately 800,000 distinct CDR3 sequences; around a quarter are singletons. This sample stems from a study of blood T cells in healthy people across ages. CDR1 is MDHEN and CDR2 is SYDVKM in the germline V gene. The length of the CDR3 is 15 residues. The sample was also reused in another study, on T cells of mothers and their children. This second study notes: There were over 10 million TCR beta CDR3 reads from each mother and 2.5 million to 3.5 million from each child.

This sequence joins TRBV28 and TRBJ2-5; 10 nucleotides agree with TRBD2. The DNA end favors TRBJ2-7, so the J call may be wrong. The sequence was obtained from a boy aged 5-17 years in good health. The sequenced material came from blood. The CDR3 is CATLSSGGPGYEQYF. In nucleotides, the CDR3 is TGTGCCACCCTCTCTAGCGGGGGACCGGGGTACGAGCAGTACTTC.